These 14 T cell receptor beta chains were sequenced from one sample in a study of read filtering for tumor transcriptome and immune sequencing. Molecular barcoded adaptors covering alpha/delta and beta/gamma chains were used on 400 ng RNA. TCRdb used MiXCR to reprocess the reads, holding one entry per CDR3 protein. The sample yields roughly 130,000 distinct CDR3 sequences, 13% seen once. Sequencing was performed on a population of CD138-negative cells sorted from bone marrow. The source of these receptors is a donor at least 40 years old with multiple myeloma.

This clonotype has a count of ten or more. The DNA of the CDR3 is TGCAGTGCCTTTGACTTCCTAGCGGGAGGCCCGCATCAGGATACGCAGTATTTT. Amino acid sequence: CSAFDFLAGGPHQDTQYF. The chain carries TRBV20-1 and TRBJ2-3; 11 nucleotides match TRBD2. The germline gives CDR1 DFQATT, CDR2 SNEGSKA (reference sequence). CDR3 length equals 18 residues. Trimming took 6 bases from V and 6 from J; bases not matched to a gene: 20.

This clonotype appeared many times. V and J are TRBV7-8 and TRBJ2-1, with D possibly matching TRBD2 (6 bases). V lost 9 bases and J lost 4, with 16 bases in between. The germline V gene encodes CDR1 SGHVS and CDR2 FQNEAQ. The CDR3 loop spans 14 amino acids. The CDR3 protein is CASAPGTGYNEQFF. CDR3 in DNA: TGTGCCAGTGCCCCAGGGACTGGGTACAATGAGCAGTTCTTC.

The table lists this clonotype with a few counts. The CDR3 region has the DNA TGTGCCAGCAGCATACGACTAGCGGGAGACGGGGAGACCCAGTACTTC. Residues: CASSIRLAGDGETQYF. The V and J genes are TRBV7-2 and TRBJ2-5, with 12 bases aligning to TRBD2. Germline V gene data show CDR1 as SGHTA and CDR2 as FQGNSA. The trim removed 5 bases at V and 5 bases at J, leaving 9 bases unmatched. The CDR3 sequence is 16 residues long.

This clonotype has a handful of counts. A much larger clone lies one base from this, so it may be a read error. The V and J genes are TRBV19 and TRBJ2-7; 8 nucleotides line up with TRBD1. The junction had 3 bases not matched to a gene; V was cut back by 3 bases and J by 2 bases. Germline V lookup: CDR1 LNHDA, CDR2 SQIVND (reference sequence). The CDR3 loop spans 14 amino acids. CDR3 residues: CASSIEQGAYEQYF. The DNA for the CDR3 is TGTGCCAGTAGTATCGAACAGGGGGCCTACGAGCAGTACTTC.

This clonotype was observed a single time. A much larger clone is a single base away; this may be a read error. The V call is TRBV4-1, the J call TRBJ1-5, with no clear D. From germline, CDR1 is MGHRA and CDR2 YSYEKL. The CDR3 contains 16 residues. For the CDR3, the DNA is TGCGCCAGCAGCCAAGTTTTCCTCGCCGGCAATCAGACCCAGCATTTT. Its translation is CASSQVFLAGNQTQHF.

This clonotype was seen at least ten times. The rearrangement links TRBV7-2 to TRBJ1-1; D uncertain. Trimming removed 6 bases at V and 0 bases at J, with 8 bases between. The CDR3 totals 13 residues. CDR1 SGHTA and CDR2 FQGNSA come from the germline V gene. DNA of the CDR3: TGTGCCAGCAGAAGGGTAGTGAACACTGAAGCTTTCTTT. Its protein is CASRRVVNTEAFF.

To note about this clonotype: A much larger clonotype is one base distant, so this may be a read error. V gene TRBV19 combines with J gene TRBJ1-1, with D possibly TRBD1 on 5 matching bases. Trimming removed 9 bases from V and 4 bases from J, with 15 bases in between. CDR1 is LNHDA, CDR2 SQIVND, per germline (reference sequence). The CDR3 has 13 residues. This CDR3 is CASTLQEGTEAFF. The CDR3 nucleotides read TGTGCCAGCACACTACAGGAGGGCACTGAAGCTTTCTTT.

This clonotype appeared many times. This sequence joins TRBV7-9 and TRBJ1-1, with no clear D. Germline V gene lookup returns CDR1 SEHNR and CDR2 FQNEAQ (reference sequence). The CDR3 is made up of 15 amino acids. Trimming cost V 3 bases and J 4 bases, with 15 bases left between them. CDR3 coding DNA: TGTGCCAGCAGCTTTAGTGGCTCGCGGGTCACTGAAGCTTTCTTT. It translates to CASSFSGSRVTEAFF.

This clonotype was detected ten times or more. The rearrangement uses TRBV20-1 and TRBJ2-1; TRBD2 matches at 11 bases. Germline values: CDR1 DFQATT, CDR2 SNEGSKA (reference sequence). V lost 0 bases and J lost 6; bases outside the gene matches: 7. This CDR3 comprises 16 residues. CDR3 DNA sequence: TGCAGTGCTAGAGATCCTAGGCTAGCGGGGGGCAATGAGCAGTTCTTC. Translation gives CSARDPRLAGGNEQFF.

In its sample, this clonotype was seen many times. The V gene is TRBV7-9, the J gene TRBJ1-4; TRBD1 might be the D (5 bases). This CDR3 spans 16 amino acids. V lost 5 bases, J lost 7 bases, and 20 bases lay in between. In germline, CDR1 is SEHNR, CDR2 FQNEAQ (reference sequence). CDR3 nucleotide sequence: TGTGCCAGCAGCCGAAGCAATGTCGGGGGAACTGAAAAACTGTTTTTT. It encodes CASSRSNVGGTEKLFF.

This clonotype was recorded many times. The CDR3: CASSIQATSYEQYF. The CDR3 bases are TGTGCCAGTAGTATACAGGCAACTTCCTACGAGCAGTACTTC. The chain couples TRBV19 to TRBJ2-7; D call uncertain. In germline, CDR1 is LNHDA, CDR2 SQIVND (reference sequence). Trimming cost V 2 bases and J 1 base, with 9 bases left between them. The CDR3 covers 14 residues.

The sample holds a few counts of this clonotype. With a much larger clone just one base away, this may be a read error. The DNA of the CDR3 is TGTGCCAGCAGTGAAGCCCGACTAGCGGGATCCGATGAGCAGTTCTTC. Amino acids: CASSEARLAGSDEQFF. This chain connects TRBV6-1 to TRBJ2-1; 11 bases are shared with TRBD2. The CDR3 contains 16 residues. Unmatched junction bases numbered 6, after V lost 0 bases and J lost 8 bases. In germline, CDR1 is MNHNS, CDR2 SASEGT.

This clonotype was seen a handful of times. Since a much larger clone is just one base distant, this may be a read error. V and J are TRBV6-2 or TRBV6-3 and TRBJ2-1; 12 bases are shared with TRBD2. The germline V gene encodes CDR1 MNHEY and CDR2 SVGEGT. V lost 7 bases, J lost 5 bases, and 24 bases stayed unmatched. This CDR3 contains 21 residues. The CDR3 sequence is CASIQGSRASGRAVSNNEQFF. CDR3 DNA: TGTGCCAGCATACAGGGGAGTCGAGCTAGCGGGAGGGCCGTTTCCAACAATGAGCAGTTCTTC.

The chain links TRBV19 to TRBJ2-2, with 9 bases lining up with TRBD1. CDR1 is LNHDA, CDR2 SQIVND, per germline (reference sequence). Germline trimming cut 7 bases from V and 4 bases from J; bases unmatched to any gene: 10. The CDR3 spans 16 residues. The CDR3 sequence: CASISMTGGFTGELFF. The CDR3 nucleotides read TGTGCCAGTATCTCAATGACAGGGGGTTTCACCGGGGAGCTGTTTTTT.